Below, 9 T cell receptor beta chains from the same sample are listed, as sequenced in a study of blood T cell repertoires in COVID-19. Profiling relied on immunoSEQ multiplex PCR, and the TCRdb table lists in-frame clones only, not all of them. The sample carries roughly 130,000 clones, about nine tenths recorded once. Specimen: peripheral blood. The receptors come from a man aged 35-49 years with acute or convalescent COVID-19.

The J gene is TRBJ1-1, the V gene TRBV18, with 8 bases fitting TRBD1. Germline V gives CDR1 KGHSH, CDR2 LQKENI. This CDR3 spans 15 amino acids. After removal of 3 bases from V and 4 bases from J, the junction contained 7 bases not matched to a gene. This CDR3 is CASSPTGDRGTEAFF. In DNA form, the CDR3 reads TGTGCCAGCTCACCGACGGGAGACAGGGGCACTGAAGCTTTCTTT.

The chain is built from TRBV19 and TRBJ2-1; possibly TRBD2 for D (6 bases). This CDR3 contains 14 residues. Germline V gene lookup returns CDR1 LNHDA and CDR2 SQIVND (reference sequence). The V and J ends lost 1 base and 5 bases respectively, with 9 bases between them. As DNA, the CDR3 is TGTGCCAGTAGTATAGGGGGCGGGGACAATGAGCAGTTCTTC. It encodes CASSIGGGDNEQFF. The whole variable domain, filled in from reference TRBV19 and TRBJ2-1, reads DGGITQSPKYLFRKEGQNVTLSCEQNLNHDAMYWYRQDPGQGLRLIYYSQIVNDFQKGDIAEGYSVSREKKESFPLTVTSAQKNPTAFYLCASSIGGGDNEQFFGPGTRLTVL.

The chain carries TRBV7-8 and TRBJ1-5, with 7 bases aligning to TRBD1. With V trimmed by 0 bases and J by 9 bases, 8 bases remained unmatched. The CDR3 extends over 15 amino acids. Germline V gives CDR1 SGHVS, CDR2 FQNEAQ. This chain's CDR3 is CASSLAQGQAGPQHF. The CDR3 DNA follows: TGTGCCAGCAGCTTAGCCCAAGGACAGGCCGGGCCCCAGCATTTT.

This sequence joins TRBV11-3 and TRBJ2-1; D call uncertain. V was pared by 2 bases and J by 5 bases, with 4 bases between. The germline V gene has CDR1 SGHNT and CDR2 YENEEA. CDR3 size: 12 residues. CDR3 amino acids: CASSLRDNEQFF. CDR3 DNA: TGTGCCAGCAGCTTAAGAGACAATGAGCAGTTCTTC.

J is TRBJ1-1 and V is TRBV5-1; D is possibly TRBD1 (5 bases). Germline V gene sequence: CDR1 SGHRS, CDR2 YFSETQ. CDR3 size: 14 residues. Trimming stripped 0 bases from V and 3 bases from J, with 9 bases between. DNA of the CDR3: TGCGCCAGCAGCTTGGTGGGGGGAGACACTGAAGCTTTCTTT. It encodes CASSLVGGDTEAFF.

The J gene is TRBJ1-1, the V gene TRBV7-8; D is possibly TRBD1 (5 bases). CDR1 SGHVS and CDR2 FQNEAQ come from the germline V gene. V shed 5 bases and J shed 2 bases, with 12 bases lying between them. The length of the CDR3 is 14 residues. The CDR3 sequence: CASSLGDRNTEAFF. CDR3 bases: TGTGCCAGCAGCCTGGGTGACAGAAACACTGAAGCTTTCTTT. Drawing the rest from reference TRBV7-8 and TRBJ1-1, the complete variable domain is GAGVSQSPRYKVAKRGQDVALRCDPISGHVSLFWYQQALGQGPEFLTYFQNEAQLDKSGLPSDRFFAERPEGSVSTLKIQRTQQEDSAVYLCASSLGDRNTEAFFGQGTRLTVV.

The rearrangement joins TRBV20-1 to TRBJ2-3; D is possibly TRBD2 (5 bases). CDR1 is DFQATT, CDR2 SNEGSKA, per germline (reference sequence). Trimming stripped 3 bases from V and 4 bases from J, with 11 bases between. This CDR3 has 13 amino acids. CDR3 coding DNA: TGCAGTGCTAGTCTGGGGAGCGCAGATACGCAGTATTTT. Amino acids: CSASLGSADTQYF.

The V call is TRBV27, the J call TRBJ2-2; D might be TRBD2 (5 bases). This CDR3 contains 14 residues. Germline V gene sequence: CDR1 MNHEY, CDR2 SMNVEV (reference sequence). V dropped 6 bases and J dropped 0 bases, with 8 bases sitting between them. The CDR3 loop is CASRRGANTGELFF. In DNA form, the CDR3 reads TGTGCCAGCAGACGGGGAGCGAACACCGGGGAGCTGTTTTTT.

The sample holds a few counts of this clone. The V and J genes are TRBV3-1 (or the pseudogene TRBV3-2) and TRBJ1-1; a weak D match, TRBD1 (5 bases). Trimming left V 2 bases short and J 4 bases short, with 11 bases between. The CDR3 is 14 amino acids. The germline CDR1 and CDR2 sequences are LGHDT and YNNKEL (reference sequence). The CDR3 nucleotides are TGTGCCAGCAGCCAAACGGACGGGGGCACTGAAGCTTTCTTT. This codes for CASSQTDGGTEAFF.